This T cell receptor beta chain was captured by sequencing in a study of OX40 agonist ivuxolimab in advanced cancers. With respect to the entire study: The costimulatory receptor OX40 (CD134) was targeted by ivuxolimab, a fully human IgG2 agonistic monoclonal antibody. The paper covers the monotherapy dose-escalation part of the phase I ivuxolimab trial, which included N ≈ 50 patients. Peripheral TCRbeta sequencing aimed to test whether ivuxolimab altered TCR sequence diversity and caused clonal T-cell expansion. Patients were allowed to have had prior anti-PD-1, anti-PD-L1 or anti-CTLA-4 therapy, and less than 45% of the dose-escalation patients had previously received checkpoint inhibitors. In the dose-escalation cohort, 82.7% of patients were male, and the mean age was roughly 60 years, with a range of about 20 to 79. Intravenous ivuxolimab was administered to patients every 2 weeks at six dose levels: 0.01, 0.1, 0.3, 1.5, 3 and 10 mg/kg. Partial responses occurred in three dose-escalation patients, of whom one had hepatocellular carcinoma and two had cutaneous melanoma. Among the approximately 50 dose-escalation patients, some 20 had hepatocellular carcinoma, 15 or so melanoma, 9 renal cell carcinoma and 9 head and neck cancer. Study-wide findings and limitations: The antigen specificity of the peripheral T cells that underwent clonal expansion was not determined. On average, CD8+ T cells showed more expanded clones than CD4+ T cells after ivuxolimab. At doses of 0.1 to 3.0 mg/kg, clonal expansion of both CD4+ and CD8+ blood T cells was observed from baseline to week 6. Low levels of normalized T-cell clonal expansion were also seen in some nonresponding patients. In the 0.1-3.0 mg/kg groups, partial responders were among the patients with the lowest normalized peripheral clonal expansion, particularly in CD8+ T cells.

This clone was observed a handful of times. Its antigen is unknown. It has no much larger one-base neighbor in the sample; base qualities were not kept. The trial excluded patients who had a history of autoimmune disease or who were on systemic immunosuppression. Peripheral blood for TCR sequencing was collected from all dose cohorts at baseline, on cycle 4 day 1, and on cycle 7 day 1. The samples were drawn from a first-in-human, open-label, multicenter phase I dose-escalation trial of ivuxolimab. Adults with locally advanced or metastatic head and neck squamous cell, hepatocellular, melanoma or renal cell carcinoma were enrolled in the trial. Before TCR sequencing, CD4+ T cells and CD8+ T cells from peripheral blood were sorted into separate populations. For sequencing of the TCRbeta CDR3 region, genomic DNA was extracted from the sorted cells. The immunoSEQ Assay was used for sequencing of TCRbeta CDR3 regions. The immuneACCESS repertoire file appears here via TCRdb, limited to in-frame rearrangements. These files lack a portion of the clones; in checked studies, under half of the deficit traces to unresolved V genes, and the cause of the others is not known. Across this sample there are 75,000 or so clones, with 84% seen only once. 7.5% to 9% of the sample rests with the top ten.

From its cysteine to its phenylalanine, the CDR3 spans 11 amino acids. CDR3 DNA only is kept here, 33 bases in frame from base 1. CDR1 is given as MNHEY and CDR2 as SMNVEV, both from the germline V gene (reference sequence). From V the trimming removes 8 bases and from J it removes 4 bases, while the gene matches leave 2 bases of the junction unaccounted for. The chain was built from TRBV27 and TRBJ2-7; 7 bases in the junction line up with TRBD2. The sequences come from CD4+ or CD8+ T cells sorted from blood, collected in a trial of the OX40 agonist ivuxolimab. The clonotype was recovered from an adult with an advanced solid tumor such as melanoma, head and neck, liver or kidney cancer. CDR3 loop: CASGLDYEQYF. In nucleotide form, the sequence is TGTGCCAGCGGACTAGATTACGAGCAGTACTTC.